Listed here is a single T cell receptor (beta chain). The antigen is undetermined. This entry comes from a study of T cell responses to AZD1222 COVID-19 vaccine. Study-level results: At 160-218 and 743-854, vaccine-associated CD4 TCRs were dominant, and they spanned spike. Breadth and depth of Spike-specific TCRs rose after two AZD1222 doses. Seropositive status at baseline applied to only five to seven AZD1222 recipients.

Sequencing was performed with immunoSEQ multiplex PCR; in TCRdb, only in-frame clones are kept and a portion is missing. Counted here are about 82,000 clones, about four fifths occurring once; the ten biggest clones make up about 1.3%. The germline V gene encodes CDR1 MDHEN and CDR2 SYDVKM. Deletions cut 3 bases from V and 2 bases from J, with 11 bases between. This CDR3 has 15 residues. Researchers grouped second doses given at about 4 or about 12 weeks into one pool. The V and J genes are TRBV28 and TRBJ1-5; weak D call: TRBD1 (6 bases). This receptor was obtained from an adult who received the AZD1222 COVID-19 vaccine. The sequencing here drew on peripheral blood, taken 28 days after the second AZD1222 dose. In nucleotides, the CDR3 is TGTGCCAGCAGTTTGGGGGGCCGGGGCAATCAGCCCCAGCATTTT. Amino acids: CASSLGGRGNQPQHF. Supplemented by reference TRBV28 and TRBJ1-5, the full variable domain reads DVKVTQSSRYLVKRTGEKVFLECVQDMDHENMFWYRQDPGLGLRLIYFSYDVKMKEKGDIPEGYSVSREKKERFSLILESASTNQTSMYLCASSLGGRGNQPQHFGDGTRLSIL.